The 12 T cell receptor beta chains in this list originate from one sample, sequenced in a study of T cells in Graves' hyperthyroidism and ophthalmopathy. RNA transcripts served as the template for amplifying TCR beta CDR3 regions. Researchers ran a first-round RT-PCR on the TCR CDR3 using the HTBI primer set. TCRdb analysed the multiplex PCR reads with MiXCR anew, one entry per CDR3 protein. The data contain 300,000 to 450,000 distinct CDR3 sequences, just under 15% of them seen just once; the ten biggest clones take up around a third. The sample comprised blood. These receptors all stem from a woman in her 30s with Graves' hyperthyroidism.

This clonotype has just a few counts. The chain links TRBV10-3 to TRBJ2-2; D is unclear. The CDR3 sequence is 14 residues long. In germline, CDR1 is ENHRY, CDR2 SYGVKD. Trimming shortened V by 6 bases and J by 3 bases, and 11 bases separated the two germline ends. The CDR3 is CAIRGNTDTGELFF. CDR3 in DNA: TGTGCCATCAGGGGGAATACTGACACCGGGGAGCTGTTTTTT.

In this sample, this clonotype turned up many times. V gene TRBV2 combines with J gene TRBJ2-1; 10 nucleotides line up with TRBD2. Germline trimming cut 0 bases from V and 10 bases from J; bases unmatched to any gene: 9. This CDR3 is 16 amino acids long. CDR1 and CDR2 from the germline V gene are SNHLY and FYNNEI. CDR3 region: CASSEARVAGGGEQFF. For the CDR3, the DNA is TGTGCCAGCAGTGAAGCGCGGGTAGCGGGAGGAGGGGAGCAGTTCTTC.

This clonotype appeared many times. This sequence joins TRBV28 and TRBJ2-1; TRBD2 matches at 10 bases. Germline V gene sequence: CDR1 MDHEN, CDR2 SYDVKM. J gave up 1 base and V 3 bases, and 6 bases lay outside the gene matches. The CDR3 is 17 amino acids. CDR3 loop: CASSLLAGEASYNEQFF. CDR3 bases: TGTGCCAGCAGTTTGCTAGCGGGAGAGGCGTCCTACAATGAGCAGTTCTTC.

The V call is TRBV29-1, the J call TRBJ2-7, with 11 bases lining up with TRBD2. Germline values: CDR1 SQVTM, CDR2 ANQGSEA. The ends lost 6 bases at V and 5 bases at J; junction bases unmatched: 18. The CDR3 is 17 amino acids. This CDR3 reads CSVSGLAESGGLDEQYF. The CDR3 bases are TGCAGCGTCTCGGGACTAGCGGAAAGTGGGGGATTGGACGAGCAGTACTTC.

This clonotype was counted a few times. CDR3 nucleotide sequence: TGTGCCAGTAGTATCGACACCCCCGGGGAGCTGTTTTTT. As protein: CASSIDTPGELFF. The V call is TRBV19, the J call TRBJ2-2, with D hard to call. Trimming cost V 3 bases and J 6 bases, with 8 bases left between them. This CDR3 spans 13 amino acids. CDR1 LNHDA and CDR2 SQIVND come from the germline V gene (reference sequence).

Many counts were recorded for this clonotype. J is TRBJ2-5 and V is TRBV7-2; possibly TRBD1 or TRBD2 for D (5 bases each). Trimming took off 7 bases at V and 1 base at J, with 16 bases between the two ends. In germline, CDR1 is SGHTA, CDR2 FQGNSA. The CDR3 totals 15 residues. This chain's CDR3 is CASTKQAGTQETQYF. In nucleotides, the CDR3 is TGTGCCAGCACCAAACAGGCAGGGACCCAAGAGACCCAGTACTTC.

J is TRBJ2-7 and V is TRBV20-1, with 10 nucleotides matching TRBD1. Germline V gene lookup returns CDR1 DFQATT and CDR2 SNEGSKA (reference sequence). Losses at the gene ends were 6 bases for V and 3 bases for J; bases not matched to a gene: 11. The CDR3 contains 15 residues. Here the CDR3 reads CSASLGTGVFYEQYF. The CDR3 DNA reads as TGCAGTGCAAGTCTGGGGACAGGGGTGTTCTACGAGCAGTACTTC.

This clonotype was counted a few times. The chain couples TRBV29-1 to TRBJ2-1, with D uncertain. The germline gives CDR1 SQVTM, CDR2 ANQGSEA. The V and J ends lost 3 bases and 7 bases respectively, with 10 bases between them. This CDR3 region has 12 residues. The CDR3 loop is CSVEAVGNEQFF. CDR3 bases: TGCAGCGTTGAGGCAGTGGGGAATGAGCAGTTCTTC.

The chain carries TRBV6-1 and TRBJ1-5; unclear D gene. CDR1 is MNHNS, CDR2 SASEGT, per germline. Trimming cost V 5 bases and J 7 bases, with 18 bases left between them. The CDR3 is 15 residues long. CDR3 sequence reads: CASSIGRVLGQPQHF. CDR3 bases: TGTGCCAGCAGTATAGGAAGAGTATTAGGGCAGCCCCAGCATTTT.

This clonotype showed up just a few times. The J gene is TRBJ2-1, the V gene TRBV27, with 11 bases lining up with TRBD2. V was pared by 7 bases and J by 8 bases, with 16 bases of the junction left unmatched. The germline V gene encodes CDR1 MNHEY and CDR2 SMNVEV (reference sequence). The CDR3 runs 17 residues. CDR3 region: CASTFSTSGIPRDEQFF. CDR3 DNA: TGTGCCAGCACTTTTTCGACTAGCGGGATACCCAGGGATGAGCAGTTCTTC.

The rearrangement joins TRBV20-1 to TRBJ1-5; a weak D match, TRBD1 (5 bases). The CDR3 extends over 19 amino acids. The V and J ends lost 1 base and 6 bases respectively, with 28 bases between them. Germline V gene lookup returns CDR1 DFQATT and CDR2 SNEGSKA (reference sequence). CDR3: CSARGVEGEESALGQPQHF. In nucleotides, the CDR3 is TGCAGTGCTAGAGGGGTTGAAGGGGAGGAATCGGCTTTGGGTCAGCCCCAGCATTTT.

The V gene is TRBV7-2, the J gene TRBJ2-2, with D maybe TRBD2 (6 bases). The CDR3 is 14 amino acids. The V end was cut by 3 bases, the J end by 4 bases, with 9 bases between. Germline assignment: CDR1 SGHTA and CDR2 FQGNSA. The CDR3: CASSFGTSTGELFF. For the CDR3, the DNA is TGTGCCAGCAGCTTTGGGACTTCCACCGGGGAGCTGTTTTTT.